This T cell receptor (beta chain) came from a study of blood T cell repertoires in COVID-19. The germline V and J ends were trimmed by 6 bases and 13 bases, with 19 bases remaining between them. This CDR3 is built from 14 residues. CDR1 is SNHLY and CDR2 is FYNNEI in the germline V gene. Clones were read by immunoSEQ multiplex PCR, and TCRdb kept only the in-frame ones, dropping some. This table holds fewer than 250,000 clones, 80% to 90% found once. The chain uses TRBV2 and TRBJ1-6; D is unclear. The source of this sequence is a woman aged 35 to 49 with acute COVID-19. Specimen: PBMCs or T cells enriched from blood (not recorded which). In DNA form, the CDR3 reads TGTGCCAGCAGCCCCTCGACTACTCCGGGTCCCCTCCACTTT. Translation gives CASSPSTTPGPLHF.